Only one count was recorded for the clone carrying this T cell receptor (beta chain). TCRdb's table, derived via immunoSEQ multiplex PCR, lists solely in-frame clones and lacks some. The sample has roughly 330,000 clones, 90% seen once. Indicated treatment: around 19 received Ad26.COV2.S at low or high dose, single or two shots; about 5 received placebo; per-sample allocation not given. Specimen acquisition occurred on day 63 following the initial vaccine or placebo injection. This entry is derived from a study of Ad26.COV2.S vaccination and SARS-CoV-2 variants. Sequenced material: peripheral blood, taken in a trial of Ad26.COV2.S vaccine versus placebo. The receptor was isolated from a person aged 18-60 years who received the Ad26.COV2.S COVID-19 vaccine or a placebo.

CDR3 bases: TGTGCCAGCTCACCGCGACAGGGTGAAGTCTCCTACGAGCAGTACTTC. Translating it yields CASSPRQGEVSYEQYF. The rearrangement joins TRBV18 to TRBJ2-7; 7 bases map to TRBD1. The J segment lost 0 bases and the V segment lost 3 bases, leaving 8 bases of the junction unmatched. The germline V gene has CDR1 KGHSH and CDR2 LQKENI. CDR3 length: 16 residues.